This T cell receptor (beta chain) comes out of a study of beta chain features in type 1 diabetes. Notes on the study in general: Across patients, naive, central memory and Treg TCRB repertoires exhibited apparently greater similarity than was observed across healthy donors.

A remark on this clone: What it recognizes is unknown.

Germline CDR1 ENHRY, CDR2 SYGVKD. The CDR3 is 16 residues long. Trimming removed 6 bases from V and 8 bases from J; junction bases left unmatched: 11. As every portion of the isolated RNA was reverse transcribed, the sequencing read expressed TCRB transcripts. Clones were sequenced by immunoSEQ multiplex PCR, and TCRdb holds only the in-frame ones, with some missing. The data contain more than 150,000 clones, 10% to 15% of them singletons. Sequencing input: central memory CD4+ T cells from blood. The TCR comes from a woman aged 18-29 years in good health. This chain uses TRBV10-3 with TRBJ2-1, with 12 nucleotides matching TRBD2. CDR3 DNA sequence: TGTGCCATCAGCCCGGGTAGGACTAGCGGGGCGGATGAGCAGTTCTTC. Amino acids: CAISPGRTSGADEQFF.